Detailed here is one T cell receptor beta chain. Its antigen is not identified. The data are from a study of shared clonotypes between healthy human individuals. Study context: Donor composition was two women and a few men, aged 18 to 49. Researchers assigned three CD4 naive, three CD4 memory, two CD8 naive and one CD8 memory plate to each donor.

Study outcomes and limitations: For sorted subsets, rarefaction showed incomplete sequencing despite large depth.

Here immunoSEQ multiplex PCR was the method, and the copy in TCRdb shows in-frame clones only, minus some. The data hold over a million clones, with about 75% observed a single time. Trimming at V came to 1 base and at J to 2 bases, leaving 7 bases not matched to a gene. Germline CDR1 reads LGHNA; CDR2 reads YNFKEQ. This CDR3 spans 17 amino acids. This receptor was obtained from a man younger than 35 in good health. Sequencing was carried out using memory CD4+ T cells sorted from blood. The subset is: CD45RA-negative fraction. The chain carries TRBV4-2 and TRBJ2-3, with 9 bases aligning to TRBD2. The CDR3 loop reads CASSQAGLAGPTDTQYF. For the CDR3, the DNA is TGTGCCAGCAGCCAAGCAGGCCTAGCGGGGCCCACAGATACGCAGTATTTT.